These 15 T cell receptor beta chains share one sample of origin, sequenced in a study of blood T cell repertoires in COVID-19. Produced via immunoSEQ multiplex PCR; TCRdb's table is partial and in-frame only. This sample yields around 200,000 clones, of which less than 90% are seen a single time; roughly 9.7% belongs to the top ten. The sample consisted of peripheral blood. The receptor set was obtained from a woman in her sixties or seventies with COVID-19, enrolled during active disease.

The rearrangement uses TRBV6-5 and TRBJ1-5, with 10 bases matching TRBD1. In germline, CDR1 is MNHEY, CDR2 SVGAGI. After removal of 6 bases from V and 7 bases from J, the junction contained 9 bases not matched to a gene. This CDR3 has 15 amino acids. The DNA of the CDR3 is TGTGCCAGCAGCCTCGGGACAGGGGCGCACCAGCCCCAGCATTTT. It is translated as CASSLGTGAHQPQHF.

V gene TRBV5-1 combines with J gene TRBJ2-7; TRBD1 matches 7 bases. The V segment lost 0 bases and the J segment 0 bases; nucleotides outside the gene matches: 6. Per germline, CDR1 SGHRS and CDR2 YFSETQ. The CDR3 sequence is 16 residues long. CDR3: CASSLDGTALSYEQYF. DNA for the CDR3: TGCGCCAGCAGCTTGGACGGGACAGCCCTCTCCTACGAGCAGTACTTC.

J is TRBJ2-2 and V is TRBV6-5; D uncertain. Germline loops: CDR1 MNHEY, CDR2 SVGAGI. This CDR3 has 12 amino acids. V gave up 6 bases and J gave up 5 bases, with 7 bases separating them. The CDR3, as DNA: TGTGCCAGCAGACGGGTGACCGGGGAGCTGTTTTTT. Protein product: CASRRVTGELFF.

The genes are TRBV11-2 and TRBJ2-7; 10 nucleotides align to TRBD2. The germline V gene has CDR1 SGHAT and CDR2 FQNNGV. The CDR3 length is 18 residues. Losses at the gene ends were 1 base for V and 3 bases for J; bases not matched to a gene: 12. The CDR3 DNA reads TGTGCCAGCAGCTTAGTTCGGCTAGCGGGAGACGTGAACTACGAGCAGTACTTC. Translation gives CASSLVRLAGDVNYEQYF.

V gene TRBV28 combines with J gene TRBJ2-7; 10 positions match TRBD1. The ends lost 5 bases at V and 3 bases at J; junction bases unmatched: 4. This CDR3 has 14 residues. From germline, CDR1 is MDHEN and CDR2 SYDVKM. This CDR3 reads CASSQTGGVYEQYF. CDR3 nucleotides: TGTGCCAGCAGTCAGACAGGGGGCGTCTACGAGCAGTACTTC. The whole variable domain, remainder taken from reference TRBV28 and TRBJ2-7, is DVKVTQSSRYLVKRTGEKVFLECVQDMDHENMFWYRQDPGLGLRLIYFSYDVKMKEKGDIPEGYSVSREKKERFSLILESASTNQTSMYLCASSQTGGVYEQYFGPGTRLTVT.

CDR3 DNA: TGTGCCAGCAGTTTCAAAGCGGGAGCCGGCGAGCAGTACTTC. Its protein is CASSFKAGAGEQYF. This chain uses TRBV9 with TRBJ2-7; TRBD2 aligns across 8 bases. J was trimmed by 6 bases and V by 5 bases; bases with no gene match: 10. CDR1 and CDR2 from the germline V gene are SGDLS and YYNGEE. CDR3 size: 14 residues.

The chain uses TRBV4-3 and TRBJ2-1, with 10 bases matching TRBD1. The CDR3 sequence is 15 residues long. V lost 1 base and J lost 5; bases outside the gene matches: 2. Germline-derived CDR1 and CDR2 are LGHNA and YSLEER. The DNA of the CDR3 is TGCGCCAGCAGCCAAGTGGGACAGGGGAACAATGAGCAGTTCTTC. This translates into CASSQVGQGNNEQFF.

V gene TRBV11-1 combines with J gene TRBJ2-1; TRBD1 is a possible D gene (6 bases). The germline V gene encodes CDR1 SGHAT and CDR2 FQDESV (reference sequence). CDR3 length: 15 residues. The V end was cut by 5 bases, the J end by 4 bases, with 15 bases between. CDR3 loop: CASSQSRGLYNEQFF. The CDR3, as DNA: TGTGCCAGCAGCCAAAGCAGGGGCCTATACAATGAGCAGTTCTTC.

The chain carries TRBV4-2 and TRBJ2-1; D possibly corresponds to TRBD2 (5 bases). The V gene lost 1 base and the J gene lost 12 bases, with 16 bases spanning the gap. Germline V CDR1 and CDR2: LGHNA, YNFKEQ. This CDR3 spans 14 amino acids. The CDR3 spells CASSQGERRTGQFF. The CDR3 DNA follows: TGTGCCAGCAGCCAAGGGGAACGGAGGACGGGGCAGTTCTTC.

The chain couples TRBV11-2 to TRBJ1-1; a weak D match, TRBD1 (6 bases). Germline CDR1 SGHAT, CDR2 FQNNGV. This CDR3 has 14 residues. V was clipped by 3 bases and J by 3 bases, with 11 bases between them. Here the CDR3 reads CASSFGGRYTEAFF. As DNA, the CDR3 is TGTGCCAGCAGCTTCGGGGGGCGTTACACTGAAGCTTTCTTT.

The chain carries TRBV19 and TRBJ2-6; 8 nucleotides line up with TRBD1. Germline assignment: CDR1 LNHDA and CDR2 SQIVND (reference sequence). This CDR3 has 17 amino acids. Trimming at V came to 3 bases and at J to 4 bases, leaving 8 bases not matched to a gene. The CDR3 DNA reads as TGTGCCAGTAGTATCGCAGGGGGCGTCTCCGGGGCCAACGTCCTGACTTTC. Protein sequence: CASSIAGGVSGANVLTF.

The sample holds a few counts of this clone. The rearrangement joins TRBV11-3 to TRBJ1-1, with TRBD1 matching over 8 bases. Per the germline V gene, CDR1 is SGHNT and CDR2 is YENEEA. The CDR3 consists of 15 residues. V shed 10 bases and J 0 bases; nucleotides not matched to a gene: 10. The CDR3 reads CATLRGTGLNTEAFF. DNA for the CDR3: TGTGCCACCTTGAGAGGGACAGGTTTGAACACTGAAGCTTTCTTT.

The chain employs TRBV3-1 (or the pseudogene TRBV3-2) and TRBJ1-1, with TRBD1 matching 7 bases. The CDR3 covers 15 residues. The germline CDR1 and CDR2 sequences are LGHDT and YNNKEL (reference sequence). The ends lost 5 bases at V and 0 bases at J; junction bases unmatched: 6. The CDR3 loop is CASSFTTGLNTEAFF. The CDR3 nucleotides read TGTGCCAGCAGCTTTACGACAGGGTTGAACACTGAAGCTTTCTTT.

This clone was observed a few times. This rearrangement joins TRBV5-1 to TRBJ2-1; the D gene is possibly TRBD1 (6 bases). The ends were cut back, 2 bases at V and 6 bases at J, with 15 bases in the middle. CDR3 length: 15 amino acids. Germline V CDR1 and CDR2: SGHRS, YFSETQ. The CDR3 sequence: CASSFLTKGVNEQFF. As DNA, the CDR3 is TGCGCCAGCAGCTTTCTGACTAAGGGGGTCAATGAGCAGTTCTTC.

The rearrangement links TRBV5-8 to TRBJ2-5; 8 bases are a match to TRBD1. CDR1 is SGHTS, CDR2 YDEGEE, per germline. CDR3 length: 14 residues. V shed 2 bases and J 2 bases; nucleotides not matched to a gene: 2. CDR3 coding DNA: TGTGCCAGCAGCTTCGGACAGGGACAAGAGACCCAGTACTTC. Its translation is CASSFGQGQETQYF. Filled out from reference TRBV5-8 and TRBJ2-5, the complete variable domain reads EAGVTQSPTHLIKTRGQQATLRCSPISGHTSVYWYQQALGLGLQFLLWYDEGEERNRGNFPPRFSGRQFPNYSSELNVNALELEDSALYLCASSFGQGQETQYFGPGTRLLVL.